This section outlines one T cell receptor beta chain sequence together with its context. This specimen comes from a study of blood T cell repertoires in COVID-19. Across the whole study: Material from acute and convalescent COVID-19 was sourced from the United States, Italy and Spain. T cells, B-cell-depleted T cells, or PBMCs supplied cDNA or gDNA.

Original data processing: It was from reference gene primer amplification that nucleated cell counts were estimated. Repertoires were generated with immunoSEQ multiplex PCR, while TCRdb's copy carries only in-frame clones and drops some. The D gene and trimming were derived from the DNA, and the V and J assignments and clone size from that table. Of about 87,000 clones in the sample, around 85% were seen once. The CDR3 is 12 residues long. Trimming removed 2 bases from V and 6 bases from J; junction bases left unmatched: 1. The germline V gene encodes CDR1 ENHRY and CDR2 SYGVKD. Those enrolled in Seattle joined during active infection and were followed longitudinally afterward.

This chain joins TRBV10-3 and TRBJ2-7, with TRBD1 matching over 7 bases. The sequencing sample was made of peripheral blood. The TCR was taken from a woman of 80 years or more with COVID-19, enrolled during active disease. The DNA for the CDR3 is TGTGCCATCAGTGAGGAGGGGGCCGAGCAGTACTTC. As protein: CAISEEGAEQYF.